Listed below are T cell receptor beta chains from one sample, sequenced in a study of shared clonotypes between healthy human individuals. The assay was immunoSEQ multiplex PCR, and TCRdb's table has in-frame clones only and misses some. In the table there are approximately 500,000 clones, over 70% of which are singletons. Material for sequencing was PBMCs. Source of these receptors: a woman in her forties in good health. Some clones in this sample may be carry-over from other donors' samples. Both conserved end residues are part of each CDR3. Fields, in order: D gene, CDR3 length, J gene, clone size, V gene, CDR3 protein, CDR3 DNA. A D gene is named only where the DNA matches it firmly. The size field is filled for only some rows; it gives once, few, many or a size class.

d_gene: .
len: 15
j_gene: TRBJ1-2
abundance: .
v_gene: TRBV28
CDR3aa: CASSLNWVRWDGYTF
CDR3nt: TGTGCCAGCAGTTTAAACTGGGTGAGGTGGGATGGCTACACCTTC

d_gene: .
len: 13
j_gene: TRBJ1-1
abundance: few
v_gene: TRBV28
CDR3aa: CASSLSAIREAFF
CDR3nt: TGTGCCAGCAGTTTATCCGCAATCCGTGAAGCTTTCTTT

d_gene: .
len: 15
j_gene: TRBJ1-3
abundance: .
v_gene: TRBV5-4
CDR3aa: CASSLAGPSGNTIYF
CDR3nt: TGTGCCAGCAGCTTGGCCGGTCCCTCTGGAAACACCATATATTTT

d_gene: TRBD1
len: 13
j_gene: TRBJ2-5
abundance: .
v_gene: TRBV6-1
CDR3aa: CASSETGGETQYF
CDR3nt: TGTGCCAGCAGTGAAACAGGGGGCGAGACCCAGTACTTC

d_gene: TRBD2
len: 16
j_gene: TRBJ2-3
abundance: once
v_gene: TRBV7-2
CDR3aa: CASSLLRGMGTDTQYF
CDR3nt: TGTGCCAGCAGCTTACTGCGGGGGATGGGGACAGATACGCAGTATTTT

d_gene: TRBD2
len: 15
j_gene: TRBJ2-7
abundance: .
v_gene: TRBV11-1
CDR3aa: CASSFLLAGVYEQYF
CDR3nt: TGTGCCAGCAGCTTCCTACTAGCGGGAGTATACGAGCAGTACTTC

d_gene: TRBD1
len: 14
j_gene: TRBJ2-5
abundance: .
v_gene: TRBV18
CDR3aa: CASSLGQGVETQYF
CDR3nt: TGTGCCAGCTCACTGGGACAGGGTGTAGAGACCCAGTACTTC

d_gene: .
len: 13
j_gene: TRBJ1-1
abundance: few
v_gene: TRBV2
CDR3aa: CASYNGWDAEAFF
CDR3nt: TGTGCCAGCTATAACGGATGGGACGCTGAAGCTTTCTTT

d_gene: .
len: 15
j_gene: TRBJ2-3
abundance: .
v_gene: TRBV7-2
CDR3aa: CASSLSGQNTDTQYF
CDR3nt: TGTGCCAGCAGCTTAAGTGGGCAGAACACAGATACGCAGTATTTT

d_gene: .
len: 16
j_gene: TRBJ1-3
abundance: .
v_gene: TRBV2
CDR3aa: CASSRNHRDLGNTIYF
CDR3nt: TGTGCCAGCAGTCGGAACCACAGGGACCTCGGAAACACCATATATTTT

d_gene: .
len: 15
j_gene: TRBJ1-4
abundance: .
v_gene: TRBV7-9
CDR3aa: CASSWGRLLGEKLFF
CDR3nt: TGTGCCAGCAGCTGGGGGAGGTTACTGGGGGAAAAACTGTTTTTT

d_gene: .
len: 14
j_gene: TRBJ2-1
abundance: .
v_gene: TRBV30
CDR3aa: CAWRGDFLYNEQFF
CDR3nt: TGTGCCTGGAGGGGGGATTTCCTGTACAATGAGCAGTTCTTC

d_gene: TRBD2
len: 11
j_gene: TRBJ2-7
abundance: .
v_gene: TRBV27
CDR3aa: CASSSGLGEYF
CDR3nt: TGTGCCAGCAGTTCCGGACTAGGGGAGTACTTC

d_gene: TRBD1
len: 14
j_gene: TRBJ2-7
abundance: .
v_gene: TRBV29-1
CDR3aa: CSVEHGTGSSEQYF
CDR3nt: TGCAGCGTGGAGCACGGGACAGGTTCATCCGAGCAGTACTTC

d_gene: .
len: 15
j_gene: TRBJ2-7
abundance: once
v_gene: TRBV19
CDR3aa: CASSTRHVSSYEQYF
CDR3nt: TGTGCCAGTAGTACCCGACACGTGAGCTCCTACGAGCAGTACTTC

d_gene: TRBD1
len: 14
j_gene: TRBJ1-2
abundance: .
v_gene: TRBV27
CDR3aa: CASRARTGDYGYTF
CDR3nt: TGTGCCAGCAGAGCCCGGACAGGGGACTATGGCTACACCTTC

d_gene: TRBD2
len: 16
j_gene: TRBJ2-2
abundance: .
v_gene: TRBV7-8
CDR3aa: CASSLARLAGTGELFF
CDR3nt: TGTGCCAGCAGCTTAGCGAGGCTAGCGGGTACGGGGGAGCTGTTTTTT

d_gene: .
len: 14
j_gene: TRBJ2-3
abundance: .
v_gene: TRBV6-1
CDR3aa: CASKSAGGTDTQYF
CDR3nt: TGTGCCAGCAAGTCAGCGGGTGGCACAGATACGCAGTATTTT

d_gene: .
len: 16
j_gene: TRBJ1-4
abundance: .
v_gene: TRBV2
CDR3aa: CASSERDIATNEKLFF
CDR3nt: TGTGCCAGCAGTGAAAGGGACATCGCAACTAATGAAAAACTGTTTTTT

d_gene: .
len: 15
j_gene: TRBJ1-4
abundance: few
v_gene: TRBV7-2
CDR3aa: CASSWGGATNEKLFF
CDR3nt: TGTGCCAGCAGCTGGGGCGGCGCAACTAATGAAAAACTGTTTTTT

d_gene: TRBD2
len: 16
j_gene: TRBJ2-1
abundance: .
v_gene: TRBV13
CDR3aa: CASSLAGLAKTNEQFF
CDR3nt: TGTGCCAGCAGCTTAGCGGGACTAGCGAAAACCAATGAGCAGTTCTTC

d_gene: TRBD2
len: 15
j_gene: TRBJ2-1
abundance: .
v_gene: TRBV29-1
CDR3aa: CSVGETSGRVNEQFF
CDR3nt: TGCAGCGTTGGGGAGACTAGCGGGAGGGTCAATGAGCAGTTCTTC

d_gene: .
len: 14
j_gene: TRBJ1-4
abundance: .
v_gene: TRBV25-1
CDR3aa: CASSDWGDNEKLFF
CDR3nt: TGTGCCAGCAGTGACTGGGGGGATAATGAAAAACTGTTTTTT

d_gene: TRBD1
len: 15
j_gene: TRBJ2-3
abundance: few
v_gene: TRBV18
CDR3aa: CASSPRQGETNTQYF
CDR3nt: TGTGCCAGCTCACCCAGACAGGGGGAAACGAATACGCAGTATTTT

d_gene: TRBD1
len: 14
j_gene: TRBJ1-5
abundance: .
v_gene: TRBV27
CDR3aa: CASRDTGGGQPQHF
CDR3nt: TGTGCCAGCAGGGACACAGGGGGCGGACAGCCCCAGCATTTT

d_gene: TRBD1
len: 15
j_gene: TRBJ1-2
abundance: .
v_gene: TRBV19
CDR3aa: CASTQRTGFFVGYTF
CDR3nt: TGTGCCAGTACCCAAAGGACAGGGTTCTTTGTTGGCTACACCTTC

d_gene: TRBD1
len: 10
j_gene: TRBJ2-5
abundance: .
v_gene: TRBV19
CDR3aa: CASLWTGEYF
CDR3nt: TGTGCCAGTTTGTGGACAGGTGAGTACTTC

d_gene: TRBD2
len: 15
j_gene: TRBJ2-1
abundance: .
v_gene: TRBV5-1
CDR3aa: CASSPGLAGGDEQFF
CDR3nt: TGCGCCAGCAGCCCGGGACTAGCGGGAGGTGATGAGCAGTTCTTC